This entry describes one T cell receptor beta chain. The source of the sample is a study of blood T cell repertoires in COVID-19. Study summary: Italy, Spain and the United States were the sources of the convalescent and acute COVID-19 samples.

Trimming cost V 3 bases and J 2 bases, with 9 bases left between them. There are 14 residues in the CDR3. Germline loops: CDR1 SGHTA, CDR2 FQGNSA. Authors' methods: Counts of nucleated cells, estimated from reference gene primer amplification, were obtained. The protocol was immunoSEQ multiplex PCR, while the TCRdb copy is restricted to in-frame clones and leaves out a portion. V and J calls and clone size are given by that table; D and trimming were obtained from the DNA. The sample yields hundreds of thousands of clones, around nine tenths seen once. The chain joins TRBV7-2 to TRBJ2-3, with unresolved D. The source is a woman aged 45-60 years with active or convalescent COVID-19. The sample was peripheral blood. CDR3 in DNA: TGTGCCAGCAGCTTGAGGCTTAACACAGATACGCAGTATTTT. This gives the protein CASSLRLNTDTQYF.